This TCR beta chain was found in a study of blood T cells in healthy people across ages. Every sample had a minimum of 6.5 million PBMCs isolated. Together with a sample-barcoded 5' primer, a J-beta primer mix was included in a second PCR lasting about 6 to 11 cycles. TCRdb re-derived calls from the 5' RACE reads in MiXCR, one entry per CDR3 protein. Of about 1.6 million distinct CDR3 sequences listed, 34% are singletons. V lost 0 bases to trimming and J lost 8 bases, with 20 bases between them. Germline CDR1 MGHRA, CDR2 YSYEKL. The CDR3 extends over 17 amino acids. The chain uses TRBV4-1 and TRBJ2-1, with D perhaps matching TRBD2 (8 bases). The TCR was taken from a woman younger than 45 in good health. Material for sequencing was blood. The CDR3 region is CASSQDPVGRGHDEQFF. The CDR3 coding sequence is TGCGCCAGCAGCCAAGATCCGGTCGGGAGGGGGCACGATGAGCAGTTCTTC.